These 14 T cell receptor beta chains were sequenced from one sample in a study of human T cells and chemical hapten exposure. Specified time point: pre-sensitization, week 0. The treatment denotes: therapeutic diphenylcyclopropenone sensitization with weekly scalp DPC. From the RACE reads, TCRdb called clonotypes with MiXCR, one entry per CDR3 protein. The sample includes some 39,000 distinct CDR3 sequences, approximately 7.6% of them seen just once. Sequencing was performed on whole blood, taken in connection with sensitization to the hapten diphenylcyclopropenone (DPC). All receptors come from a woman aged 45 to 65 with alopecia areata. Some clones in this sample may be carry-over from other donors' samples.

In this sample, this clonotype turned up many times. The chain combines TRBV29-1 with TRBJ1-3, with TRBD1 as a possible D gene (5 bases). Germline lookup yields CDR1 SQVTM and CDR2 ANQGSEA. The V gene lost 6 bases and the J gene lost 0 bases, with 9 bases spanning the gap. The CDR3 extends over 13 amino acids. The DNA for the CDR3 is TGCAGCGTCGGGACCAACTCTGGAAACACCATATATTTT. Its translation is CSVGTNSGNTIYF.

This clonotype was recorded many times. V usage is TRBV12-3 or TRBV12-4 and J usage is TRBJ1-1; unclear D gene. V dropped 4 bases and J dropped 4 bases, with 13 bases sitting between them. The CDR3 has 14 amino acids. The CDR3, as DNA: TGTGCCAGCAGTTCGACGGACCGGGGCACTGAAGCTTTCTTT. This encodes CASSSTDRGTEAFF.

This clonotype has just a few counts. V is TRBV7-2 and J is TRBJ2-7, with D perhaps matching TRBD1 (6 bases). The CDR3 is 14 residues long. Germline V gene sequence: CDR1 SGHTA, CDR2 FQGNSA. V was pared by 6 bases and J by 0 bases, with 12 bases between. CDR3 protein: CASSRTAVSYEQYF. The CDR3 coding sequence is TGTGCCAGCAGTCGGACAGCTGTCTCCTACGAGCAGTACTTC.

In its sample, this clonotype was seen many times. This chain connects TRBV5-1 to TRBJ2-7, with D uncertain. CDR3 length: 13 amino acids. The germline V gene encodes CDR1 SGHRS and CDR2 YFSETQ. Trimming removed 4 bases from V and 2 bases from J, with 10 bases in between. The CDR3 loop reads CASSRTGPYEQYF. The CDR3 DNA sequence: TGCGCCAGCAGCAGGACCGGGCCCTACGAGCAGTACTTC.

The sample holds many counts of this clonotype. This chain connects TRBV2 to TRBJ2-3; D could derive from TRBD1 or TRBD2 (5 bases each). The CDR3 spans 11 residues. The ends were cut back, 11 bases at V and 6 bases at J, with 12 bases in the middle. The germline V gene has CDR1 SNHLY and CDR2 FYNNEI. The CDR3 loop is CAGEGMDTQYF. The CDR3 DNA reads TGTGCCGGTGAGGGGATGGATACGCAGTATTTT. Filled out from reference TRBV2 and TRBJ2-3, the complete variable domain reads EPEVTQTPSHQVTQMGQEVILRCVPISNHLYFYWYRQILGQKVEFLVSFYNNEISEKSEIFDDQFSVERPDGSNFTLKIRSTKLEDSAMYFCAGEGMDTQYFGPGTRLTVL.

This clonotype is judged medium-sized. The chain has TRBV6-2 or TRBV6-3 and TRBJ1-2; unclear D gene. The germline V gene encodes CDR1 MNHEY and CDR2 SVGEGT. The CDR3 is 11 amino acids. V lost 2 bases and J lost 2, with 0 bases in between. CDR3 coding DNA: TGTGCCAGCAGTTACAACTATGGCTACACCTTC. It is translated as CASSYNYGYTF.

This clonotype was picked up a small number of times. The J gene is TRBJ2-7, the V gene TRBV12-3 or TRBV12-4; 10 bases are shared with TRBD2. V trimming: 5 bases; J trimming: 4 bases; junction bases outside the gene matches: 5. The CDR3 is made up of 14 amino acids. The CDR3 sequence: CASSTTSGAYEQYF. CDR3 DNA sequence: TGTGCCAGCAGTACCACTAGCGGGGCTTACGAGCAGTACTTC.

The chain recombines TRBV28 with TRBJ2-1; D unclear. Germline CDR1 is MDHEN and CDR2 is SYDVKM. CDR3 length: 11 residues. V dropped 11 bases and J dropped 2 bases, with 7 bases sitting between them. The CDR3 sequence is CAYATYNEQFF. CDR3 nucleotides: TGTGCCTACGCCACCTACAATGAGCAGTTCTTC.

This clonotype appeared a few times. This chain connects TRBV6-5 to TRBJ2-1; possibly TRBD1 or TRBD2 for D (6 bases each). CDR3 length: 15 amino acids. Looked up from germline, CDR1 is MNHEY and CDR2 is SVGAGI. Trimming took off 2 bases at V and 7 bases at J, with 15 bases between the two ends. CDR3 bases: TGTGCCAGCAGTTACCCTAGGGGGGCTAGTAATGAGCAGTTCTTC. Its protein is CASSYPRGASNEQFF.

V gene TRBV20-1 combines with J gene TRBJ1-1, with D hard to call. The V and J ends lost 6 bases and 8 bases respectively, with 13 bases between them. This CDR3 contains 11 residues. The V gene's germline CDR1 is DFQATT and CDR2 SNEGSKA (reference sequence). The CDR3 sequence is CSADWRAEAFF. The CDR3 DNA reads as TGCAGTGCCGACTGGAGGGCCGAAGCTTTCTTT.

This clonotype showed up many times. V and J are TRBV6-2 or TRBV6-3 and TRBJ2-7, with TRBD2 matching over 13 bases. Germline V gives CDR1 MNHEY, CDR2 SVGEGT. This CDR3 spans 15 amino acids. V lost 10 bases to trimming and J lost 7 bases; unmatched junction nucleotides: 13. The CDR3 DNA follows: TGTGCCATCCGCCTCGGACTAGCGGGAGTAGGAGAGCAGTACTTC. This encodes CAIRLGLAGVGEQYF.

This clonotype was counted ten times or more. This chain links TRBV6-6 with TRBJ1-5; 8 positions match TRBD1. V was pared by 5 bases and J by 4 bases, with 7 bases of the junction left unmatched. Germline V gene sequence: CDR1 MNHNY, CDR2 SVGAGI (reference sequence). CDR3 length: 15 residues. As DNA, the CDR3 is TGTGCCAGCAGTCCCGGGACAGGCGCTAATCAGCCCCAGCATTTT. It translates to CASSPGTGANQPQHF.

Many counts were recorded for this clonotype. The CDR3 loop is CASSQGRESGYTF. In DNA, the CDR3 is TGTGCCAGCAGCCAGGGCAGGGAGTCTGGCTACACCTTC. This sequence joins TRBV3-1 and TRBJ1-2; possibly TRBD1 for D (5 bases). V dropped 3 bases and J dropped 7 bases, with 12 bases sitting between them. Germline V gene data show CDR1 as LGHDT and CDR2 as YNNKEL (reference sequence). The CDR3 is 13 residues long.

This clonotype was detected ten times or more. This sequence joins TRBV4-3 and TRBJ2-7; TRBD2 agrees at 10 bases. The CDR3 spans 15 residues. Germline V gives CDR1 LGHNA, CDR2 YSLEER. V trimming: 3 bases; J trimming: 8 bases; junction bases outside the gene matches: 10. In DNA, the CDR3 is TGCGCCAGCAGCCAGGCAGCGGGAGGGCCTACTCAGCAGTACTTC. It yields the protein CASSQAAGGPTQQYF.